This T cell receptor (beta chain) is drawn from a study of control samples from healthy donors and cancer patients. The protocol was immunoSEQ multiplex PCR, while the TCRdb copy is restricted to in-frame clones and leaves out a portion. The data contain under 150,000 clones, roughly 92% of them seen just once; the ten biggest clones take up about 2.6%. Sequencing was carried out using blood. The sequence derives from a man younger than 45 in good health.

The CDR3: CASSLGQGGTDTQYF. In DNA form, the CDR3 reads TGTGCCAGCAGCCTGGGACAGGGTGGCACAGATACGCAGTATTTT. The chain has TRBV3-1 (or the pseudogene TRBV3-2) and TRBJ2-3; TRBD1 aligns across 9 bases. With V trimmed by 4 bases and J by 1 base, 3 bases remained unmatched. CDR1 and CDR2 (germline): LGHDT, YNNKEL (reference sequence). The CDR3 spans 15 residues.